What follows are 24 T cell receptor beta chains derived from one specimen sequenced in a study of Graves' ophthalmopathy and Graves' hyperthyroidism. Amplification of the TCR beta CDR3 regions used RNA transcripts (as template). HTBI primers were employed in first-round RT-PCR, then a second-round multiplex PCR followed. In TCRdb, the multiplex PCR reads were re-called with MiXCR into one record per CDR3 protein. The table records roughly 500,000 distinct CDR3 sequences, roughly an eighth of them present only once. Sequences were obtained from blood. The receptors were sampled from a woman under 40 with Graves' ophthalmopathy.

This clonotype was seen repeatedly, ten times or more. CDR3 DNA sequence: TGTGCCAGCGGGACCTACACCGGGGAGCTGTTTTTT. Protein product: CASGTYTGELFF. The chain carries TRBV25-1 and TRBJ2-2, with D perhaps assigned TRBD1 or TRBD2 (5 bases each). Trimming removed 8 bases at V and 3 bases at J, with 7 bases between. The CDR3 has 12 residues. Germline V gene sequence: CDR1 MGHDK, CDR2 SYGVNS.

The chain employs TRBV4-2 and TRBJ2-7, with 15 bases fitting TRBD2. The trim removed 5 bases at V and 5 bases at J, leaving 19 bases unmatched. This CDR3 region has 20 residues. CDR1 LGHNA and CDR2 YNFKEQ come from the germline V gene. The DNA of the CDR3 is TGTGCCAGCAGCAAACTCCCAGGTCGGACTAGCGGGAGGGCCTTTAACGAGCAGTACTTC. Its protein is CASSKLPGRTSGRAFNEQYF.

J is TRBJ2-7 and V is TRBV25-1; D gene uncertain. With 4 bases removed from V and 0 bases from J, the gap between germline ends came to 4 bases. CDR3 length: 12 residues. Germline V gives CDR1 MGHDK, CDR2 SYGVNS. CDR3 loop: CASSGDSYEQYV. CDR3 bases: TGTGCCAGCAGTGGCGACTCCTACGAGCAGTACGTC.

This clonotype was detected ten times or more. The CDR3 sequence is CASSFRDRSHPNYGYTF. The CDR3 DNA follows: TGTGCCAGCAGCTTTCGGGACAGGAGCCACCCTAACTATGGCTACACCTTC. J is TRBJ1-2 and V is TRBV11-2, with 8 nucleotides matching TRBD1. The length of the CDR3 is 17 residues. J gave up 0 bases and V 3 bases, and 9 bases lay outside the gene matches. Looked up from germline, CDR1 is SGHAT and CDR2 is FQNNGV.

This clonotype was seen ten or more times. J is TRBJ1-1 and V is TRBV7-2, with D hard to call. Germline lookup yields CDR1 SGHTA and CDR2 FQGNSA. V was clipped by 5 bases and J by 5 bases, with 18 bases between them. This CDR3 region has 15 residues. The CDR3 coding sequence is TGTGCCAGCAGCCGGATGCTGGGCGTTAGAACTGAAGCTTTCTTT. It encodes CASSRMLGVRTEAFF.

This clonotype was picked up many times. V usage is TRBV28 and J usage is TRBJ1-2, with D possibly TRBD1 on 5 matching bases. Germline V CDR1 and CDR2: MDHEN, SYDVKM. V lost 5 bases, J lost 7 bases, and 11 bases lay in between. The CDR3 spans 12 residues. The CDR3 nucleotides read TGTGCCAGCAGTCCAGGGACGACTGGCTACACCTTC. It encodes CASSPGTTGYTF.

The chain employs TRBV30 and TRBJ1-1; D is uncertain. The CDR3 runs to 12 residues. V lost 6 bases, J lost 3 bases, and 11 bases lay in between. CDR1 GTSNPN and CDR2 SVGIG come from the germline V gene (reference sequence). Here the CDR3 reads CACQRVDTEAFF. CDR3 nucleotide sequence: TGTGCCTGCCAAAGGGTAGACACTGAAGCTTTCTTT.

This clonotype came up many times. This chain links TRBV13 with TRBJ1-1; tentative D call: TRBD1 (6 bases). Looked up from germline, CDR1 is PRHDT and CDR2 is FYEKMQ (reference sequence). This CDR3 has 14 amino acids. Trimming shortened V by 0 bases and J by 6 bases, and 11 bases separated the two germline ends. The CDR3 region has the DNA TGTGCCAGCAGCTTAGGGGGACACACATCTGAAGCTTTCTTT. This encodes CASSLGGHTSEAFF.

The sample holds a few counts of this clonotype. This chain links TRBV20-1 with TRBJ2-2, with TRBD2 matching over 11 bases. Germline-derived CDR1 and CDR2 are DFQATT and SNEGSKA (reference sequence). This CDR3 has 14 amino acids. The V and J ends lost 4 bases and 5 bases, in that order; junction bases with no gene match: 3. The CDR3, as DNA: TGCAGTGCTACCGTAGCGGGAGGGACCGGGGAGCTGTTTTTT. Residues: CSATVAGGTGELFF.

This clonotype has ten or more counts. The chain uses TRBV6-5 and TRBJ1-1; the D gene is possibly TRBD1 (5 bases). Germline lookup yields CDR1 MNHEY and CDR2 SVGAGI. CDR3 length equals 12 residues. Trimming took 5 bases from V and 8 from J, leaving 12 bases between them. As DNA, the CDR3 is TGTGCCAGCAGTAGTACGGGGGAGGAAGCTTTCTTT. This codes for CASSSTGEEAFF.

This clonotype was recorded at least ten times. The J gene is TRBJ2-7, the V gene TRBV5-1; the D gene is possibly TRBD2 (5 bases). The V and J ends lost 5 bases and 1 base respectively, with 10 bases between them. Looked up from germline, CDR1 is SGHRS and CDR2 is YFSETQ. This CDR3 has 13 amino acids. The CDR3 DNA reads TGCGCCAGCAGAATCTCGGGGTCCTACGAGCAGTACTTC. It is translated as CASRISGSYEQYF.

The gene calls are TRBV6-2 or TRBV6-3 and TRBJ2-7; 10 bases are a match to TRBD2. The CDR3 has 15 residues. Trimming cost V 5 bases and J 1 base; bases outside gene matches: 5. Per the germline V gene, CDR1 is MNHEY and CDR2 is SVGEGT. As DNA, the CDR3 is TGTGCCAGCAGTCGCCCGGGACTAGCGTCCTACGAGCAGTACTTC. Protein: CASSRPGLASYEQYF.

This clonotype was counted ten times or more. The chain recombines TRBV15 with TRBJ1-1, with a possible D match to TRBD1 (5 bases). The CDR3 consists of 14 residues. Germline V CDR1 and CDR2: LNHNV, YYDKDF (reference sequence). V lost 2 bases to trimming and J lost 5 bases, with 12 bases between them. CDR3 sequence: CATSRIRKGTEAFF. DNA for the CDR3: TGTGCCACCAGCAGAATACGAAAGGGGACTGAAGCTTTCTTT.

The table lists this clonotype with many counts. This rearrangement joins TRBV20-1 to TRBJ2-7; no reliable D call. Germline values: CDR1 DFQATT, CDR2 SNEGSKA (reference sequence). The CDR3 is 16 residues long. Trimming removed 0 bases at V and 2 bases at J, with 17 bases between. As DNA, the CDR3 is TGCAGTGCTAGAGACCGTATTAGAGACATAGCCTACGAGCAGTACTTC. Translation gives CSARDRIRDIAYEQYF.

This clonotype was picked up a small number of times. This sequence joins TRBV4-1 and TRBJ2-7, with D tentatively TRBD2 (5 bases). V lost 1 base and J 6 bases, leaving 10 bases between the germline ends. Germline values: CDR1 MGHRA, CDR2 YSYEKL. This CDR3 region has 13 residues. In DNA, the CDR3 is TGCGCCAGCAGCCAAGTTTACGCGGGCGAGCAGTACTTC. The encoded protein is CASSQVYAGEQYF.

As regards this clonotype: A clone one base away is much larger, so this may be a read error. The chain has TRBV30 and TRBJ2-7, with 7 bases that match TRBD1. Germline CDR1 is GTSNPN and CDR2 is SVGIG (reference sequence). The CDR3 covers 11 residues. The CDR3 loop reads CSRGRGYEQYF. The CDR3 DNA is TGTTCGAGGGGGCGCGGCTACGAGCAGTACTTC.

In nucleotides, the CDR3 is TGCAGCGTTCATACAGGGAGAACTGAAGCTTTCTTT. It translates to CSVHTGRTEAFF. J is TRBJ1-1 and V is TRBV29-1; perhaps TRBD1 as D (6 bases). Germline CDR1 SQVTM, CDR2 ANQGSEA. This CDR3 is built from 12 residues. V lost 5 bases to trimming and J lost 5 bases, with 12 bases between them.

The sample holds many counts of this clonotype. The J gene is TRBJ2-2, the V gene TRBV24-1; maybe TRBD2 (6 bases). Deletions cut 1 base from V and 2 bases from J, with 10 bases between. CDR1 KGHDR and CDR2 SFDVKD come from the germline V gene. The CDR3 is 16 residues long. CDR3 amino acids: CATSDFSGVNTGELFF. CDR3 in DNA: TGTGCCACCAGTGATTTTTCGGGGGTCAACACCGGGGAGCTGTTTTTT.

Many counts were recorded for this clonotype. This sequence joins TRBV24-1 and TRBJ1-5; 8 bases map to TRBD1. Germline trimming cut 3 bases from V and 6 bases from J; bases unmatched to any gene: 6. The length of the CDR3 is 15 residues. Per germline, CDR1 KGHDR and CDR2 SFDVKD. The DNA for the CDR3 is TGTGCCACCAGTGATGGGCAGGGGGCGGCTCAGCCCCAGCATTTT. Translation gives CATSDGQGAAQPQHF.

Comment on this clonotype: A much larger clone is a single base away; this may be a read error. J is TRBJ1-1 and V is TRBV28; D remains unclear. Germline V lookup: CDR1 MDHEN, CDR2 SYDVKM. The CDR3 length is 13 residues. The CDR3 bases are TGTGCCAGCAGGTCCAGGAGCCCCACTGAAGCTTGCTTT. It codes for CASRSRSPTEACF.

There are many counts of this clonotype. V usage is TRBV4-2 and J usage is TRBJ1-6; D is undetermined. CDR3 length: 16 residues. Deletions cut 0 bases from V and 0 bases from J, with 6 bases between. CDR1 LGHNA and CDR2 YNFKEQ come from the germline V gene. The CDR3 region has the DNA TGTGCCAGCAGCCAAGAAGTGAGCTCCTATAATTCACCCCTCCACTTT. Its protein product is CASSQEVSSYNSPLHF.

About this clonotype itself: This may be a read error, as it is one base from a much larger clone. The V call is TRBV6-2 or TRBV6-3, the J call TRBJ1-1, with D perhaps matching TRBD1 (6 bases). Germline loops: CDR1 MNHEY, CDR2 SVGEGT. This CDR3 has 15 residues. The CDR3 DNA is TGTGCCAGCAGTGTACAGGGCGCTTTGAACGCTGAAGCTTTCTTT. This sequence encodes CASSVQGALNAEAFF.

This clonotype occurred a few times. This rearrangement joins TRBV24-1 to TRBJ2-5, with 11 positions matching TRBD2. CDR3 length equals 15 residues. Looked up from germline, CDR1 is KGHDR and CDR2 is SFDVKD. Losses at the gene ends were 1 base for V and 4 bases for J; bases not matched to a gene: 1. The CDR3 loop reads CATSDFSGRGETQYF. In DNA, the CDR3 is TGTGCCACCAGTGATTTTAGCGGGAGGGGAGAGACCCAGTACTTC.

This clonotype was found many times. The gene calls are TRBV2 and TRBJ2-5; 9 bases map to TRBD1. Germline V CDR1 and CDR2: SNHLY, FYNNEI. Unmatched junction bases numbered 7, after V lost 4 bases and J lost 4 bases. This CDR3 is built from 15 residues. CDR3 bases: TGTGCCAGCAGTGCCGACAGGGGGATAATAGAGACCCAGTACTTC. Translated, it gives CASSADRGIIETQYF.